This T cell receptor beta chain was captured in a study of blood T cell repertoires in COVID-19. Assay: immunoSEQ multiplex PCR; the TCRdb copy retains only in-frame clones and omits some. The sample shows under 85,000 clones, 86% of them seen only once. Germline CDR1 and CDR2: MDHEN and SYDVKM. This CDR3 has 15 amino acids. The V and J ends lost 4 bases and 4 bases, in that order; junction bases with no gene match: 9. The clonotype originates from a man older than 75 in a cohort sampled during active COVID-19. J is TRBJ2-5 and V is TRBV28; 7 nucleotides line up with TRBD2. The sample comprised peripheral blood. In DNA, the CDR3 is TGTGCCAGCAGTTCCCCGGGGGGTGGGGGAGAGACCCAGTACTTC. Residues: CASSSPGGGGETQYF.